This entry is about one T cell receptor beta chain. Its matching antigen is unknown. The entry originates in a study of shared clonotypes between healthy human individuals. Study outcomes and limitations: Non-shared clonotypes had lower generation probabilities than those shared by all four donors. Rarefaction curves obtained for sorted subsets showed sequencing incomplete despite large depth.

In the sorted-subset replicate PCRs, approximately 200 ng DNA, tens of thousands of T cell genomes, was used. The method was immunoSEQ multiplex PCR; TCRdb's version includes in-frame clones alone and lacks a portion of them. The table has roughly 1,600,000 clones, approximately 98.5% seen once; the top ten hold approximately 0.38%. V gave up 4 bases and J gave up 2 bases, with 22 bases separating them. The CDR3 length is 19 residues. Germline-derived CDR1 and CDR2 are SGHNT and YYREEE (reference sequence). The specimen sequenced was naive CD4+ T cells sorted from blood. The sample's subset: CD45RA+ positively selected. The V and J genes are TRBV5-4 and TRBJ2-6, with D unresolved. The TCR originated in a young man in good health. CDR3 residues: CASSPRPRSSFTGANVLTF. The CDR3 DNA is TGTGCCAGCAGCCCTCGTCCCAGGTCGTCATTTACTGGGGCCAACGTCCTGACTTTC.